The T cell receptor (beta chain) under discussion was sequenced for a study of T-cell memory formation after mild COVID-19. With V trimmed by 3 bases and J by 8 bases, 5 bases remained unmatched. Germline lookup yields CDR1 LGHNA and CDR2 YNFKEQ. The CDR3 length is 15 residues. From 5'RACE with constant-segment primers came TCR alpha and TCR beta cDNA libraries that carried sample barcodes and UMIs. One entry per CDR3 protein results from TCRdb running MiXCR on the 5' RACE reads. In the table there are hundreds of thousands of distinct CDR3 sequences, roughly 13% of which are singletons. Study-wide results and limits: Clones that contracted clustered mainly in CM and EM if CD4+ and in EMRA if CD8+. Clones contracting across day 15 to 85 had a balanced CD4/CD8 profile; later expanding clones leaned CD4+. Specificity for SARS-CoV-2 was not confirmed among the second-wave clones peaking on day 37.

As to this clonotype: Its cognate antigen is unknown.

The clonotype originates from a man aged 18 to 30 who had mild COVID-19 (a few samples of this study predate the infection). Cell type and time point are not known. The sequenced material came from PBMCs or a T cell subset sorted from them (not recorded which). This chain joins TRBV4-2 and TRBJ2-1; 12 positions agree with TRBD2. CDR3 nucleotide sequence: TGTGCCAGCAGCCACCGACTAGCGGGGGAGGATGAGCAGTTCTTC. Its translation: CASSHRLAGEDEQFF.